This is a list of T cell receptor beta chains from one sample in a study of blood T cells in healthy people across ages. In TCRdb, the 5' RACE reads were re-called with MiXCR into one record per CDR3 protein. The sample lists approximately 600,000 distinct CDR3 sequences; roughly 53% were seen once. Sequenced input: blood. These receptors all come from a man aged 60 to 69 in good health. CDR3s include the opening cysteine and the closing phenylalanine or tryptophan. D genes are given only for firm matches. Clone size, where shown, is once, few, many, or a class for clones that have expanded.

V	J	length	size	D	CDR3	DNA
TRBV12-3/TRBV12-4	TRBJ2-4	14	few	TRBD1	CASSTGQGVNIQYF	TGTGCCAGCAGTACGGGACAGGGGGTCAACATTCAGTACTTC
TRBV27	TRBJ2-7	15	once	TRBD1	CASSSLGGQPYEQYF	TGTGCCAGCAGTTCCCTTGGGGGACAGCCATACGAGCAGTACTTC
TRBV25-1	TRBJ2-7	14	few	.	CASIPGDWPYEQYF	TGTGCCAGCATCCCAGGGGACTGGCCCTACGAGCAGTACTTC
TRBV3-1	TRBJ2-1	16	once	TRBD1	CASSPSGTGNYNEQFF	TGTGCCAGCAGCCCCTCCGGGACAGGGAATTACAATGAGCAGTTCTTC
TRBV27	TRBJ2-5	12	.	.	CASTPNRETQYF	TGTGCCAGCACCCCAAACCGGGAGACCCAGTACTTC
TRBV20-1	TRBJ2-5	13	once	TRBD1	CSAQQGYQETQYF	TGCAGTGCTCAACAGGGGTACCAAGAGACCCAGTACTTC
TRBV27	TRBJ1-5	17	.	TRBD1	CASSSYHRGAGGQPQHF	TGTGCCAGCAGTTCCTACCACAGGGGGGCAGGGGGTCAGCCCCAGCATTTT
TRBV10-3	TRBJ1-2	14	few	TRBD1	CAIRGDRENYGYTF	TGTGCCATCAGGGGGGACAGGGAGAACTATGGCTACACCTTC
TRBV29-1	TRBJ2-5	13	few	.	CSAKTGGVETQYF	TGCAGCGCAAAAACGGGGGGCGTGGAGACCCAGTACTTC
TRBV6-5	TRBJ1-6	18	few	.	CASSYSISGSSYNSPLHF	TGTGCCAGCAGTTACTCGATTTCTGGAAGCTCCTATAATTCACCCCTCCACTTT
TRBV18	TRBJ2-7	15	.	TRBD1	CASPAQPGQPYEQYF	TGTGCCAGCCCCGCCCAACCGGGACAGCCCTACGAGCAGTACTTC
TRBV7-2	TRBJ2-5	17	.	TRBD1	CASSPRGGQGGFYEQYF	TGTGCCAGCAGCCCTCGAGGGGGACAGGGGGGGTTCTATGAGCAGTACTTC
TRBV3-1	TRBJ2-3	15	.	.	CASSQGAGREGTQYF	TGTGCCAGCAGCCAAGGGGCCGGCAGGGAAGGTACGCAGTATTTT
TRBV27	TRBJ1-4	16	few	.	CASSLNDPTFGEELFF	TGTGCCAGCAGTTTAAATGACCCAACTTTCGGAGAAGAACTGTTTTTT
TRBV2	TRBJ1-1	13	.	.	CASSTVMGTEAFF	TGTGCCAGCAGTACAGTGATGGGGACTGAAGCTTTCTTT
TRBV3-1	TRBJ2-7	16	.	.	CASSQAAAGSAYEQYF	TGTGCCAGCAGCCAAGCGGCGGCGGGGTCGGCCTACGAGCAGTACTTC
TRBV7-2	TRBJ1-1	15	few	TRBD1	CASSLTGQGYTEAFF	TGTGCCAGCAGCTTAACAGGACAGGGTTACACTGAAGCTTTCTTT
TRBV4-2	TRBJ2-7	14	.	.	CASSPPRRGDEQYF	TGTGCCAGCAGCCCACCCAGGCGGGGTGACGAGCAGTACTTC
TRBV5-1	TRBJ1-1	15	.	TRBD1	CASSLVGTGRTEAFF	TGCGCCAGCAGCTTGGTTGGGACAGGACGCACTGAAGCTTTCTTT
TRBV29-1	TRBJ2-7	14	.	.	CSVVPMENRYEQYF	TGCAGCGTTGTACCAATGGAAAACCGCTACGAGCAGTACTTC
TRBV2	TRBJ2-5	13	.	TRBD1	CASTWTGRETQYF	TGTGCCAGCACGTGGACAGGGCGGGAGACCCAGTACTTC
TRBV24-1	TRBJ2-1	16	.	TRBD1	CATSELLTGGYNEQFF	TGTGCCACCAGTGAATTACTTACAGGGGGCTACAATGAGCAGTTCTTC